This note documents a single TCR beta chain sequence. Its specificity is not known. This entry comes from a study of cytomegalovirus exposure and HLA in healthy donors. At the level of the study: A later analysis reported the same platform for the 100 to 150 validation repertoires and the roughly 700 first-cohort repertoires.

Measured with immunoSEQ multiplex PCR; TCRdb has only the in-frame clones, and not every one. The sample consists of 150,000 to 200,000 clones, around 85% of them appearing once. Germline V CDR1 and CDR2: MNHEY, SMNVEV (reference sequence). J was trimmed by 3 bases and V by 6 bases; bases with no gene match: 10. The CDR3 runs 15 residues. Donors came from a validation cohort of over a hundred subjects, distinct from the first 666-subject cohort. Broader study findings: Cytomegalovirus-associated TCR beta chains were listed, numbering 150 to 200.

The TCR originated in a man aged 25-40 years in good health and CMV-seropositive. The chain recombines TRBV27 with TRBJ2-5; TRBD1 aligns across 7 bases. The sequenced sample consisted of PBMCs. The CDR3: CASRRQGLIEETQYF. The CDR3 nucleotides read TGTGCCAGCAGGCGACAGGGCTTGATCGAAGAGACCCAGTACTTC.